A selection of T cell receptor beta chains follows, all from one sample in a study of cytomegalovirus exposure and HLA in healthy donors. The table came from immunoSEQ multiplex PCR; TCRdb's copy has only in-frame clones and leaves some out. The table records 150,000 to 200,000 clones, approximately 65% of them present only once. Sequenced input: PBMCs. All receptors derive from a middle-aged man in good health and CMV-seronegative. CDR3s include the opening cysteine and the closing phenylalanine or tryptophan. D genes are given only for firm matches. Not all rows give a size; the values are once, few, many and, for expanded clones, a class.

>TRBJ1-4|-|TRBD1|TRBV6-5
TGTGCCAGCAAGGAACAGGGGGCGGGAAAACTGTTTTTT
CASKEQGAGKLFF
>TRBJ2-5|few|-|TRBV6-1
TGTGCCAGCAGTGATAGTAGGGACGGGGGTATAGAGACCCAGTACTTC
CASSDSRDGGIETQYF
>TRBJ2-7|-|-|TRBV7-2
TGTGCCAGCAGCTTAGAAGGGCCCGGGGGCTACGAGCAGTACTTC
CASSLEGPGGYEQYF
>TRBJ2-3|-|-|TRBV19
TGTGCCAGTAGTATAATTGCGGGGACTAGCACAGATACGCAGTATTTT
CASSIIAGTSTDTQYF
>TRBJ2-3|-|TRBD2|TRBV30
TGTGCCTGGCGTAGCGGGGTGAGCACAGATACGCAGTATTTT
CAWRSGVSTDTQYF
>TRBJ2-3|-|-|TRBV19
TGTGCCAGTAGTATAGGCAGGGCCAGCACAGATACGCAGTATTTT
CASSIGRASTDTQYF
>TRBJ2-1|few|TRBD1|TRBV29-1
TGCAGCGCTATGGGACAGGTGTTGAATGAGCAGTTCTTC
CSAMGQVLNEQFF
>TRBJ2-3|few|TRBD2|TRBV30
TGTGCCTGGAGTGGTAGCGGGGGGATCACAGATACGCAGTATTTT
CAWSGSGGITDTQYF
>TRBJ2-3|-|TRBD1|TRBV29-1
TGCAGCGTTCCGAAGGACAGGACTAGCACAGATACGCAGTATTTT
CSVPKDRTSTDTQYF
>TRBJ1-1|-|TRBD1|TRBV30
TGTGCCTGGAGTCTGACAGGGGGTAGCGCTGAAGCTTTCTTT
CAWSLTGGSAEAFF
>TRBJ1-2|-|-|TRBV5-4
TGTGCCAGCAGCTTGGACAGGAGCTATGGCTACACCTTC
CASSLDRSYGYTF
>TRBJ2-1|-|TRBD2|TRBV6-4
TGTGCCAGCAGTGAAAGCGGGGGGGCGCGTGAGCAGTTCTTC
CASSESGGAREQFF
>TRBJ2-5|few|-|TRBV4-3
TGCGCCAGCAGCCAACCCGACCGAGGAGGGGCCCAGTACTTC
CASSQPDRGGAQYF
>TRBJ1-3|-|-|TRBV7-2
TGTGCCAGCAGCTTAGCGCAGGGTGGAAACACCATATATTTT
CASSLAQGGNTIYF
>TRBJ1-1|few|TRBD1|TRBV7-9
TGTGCCAGCAGTTTTGACAGGGGGACTGAAGCTTTCTTT
CASSFDRGTEAFF
>TRBJ1-2|-|-|TRBV27
TGTGCCAGCAGACCCCGCGGGGGGCTGAGCTATGGCTACACCTTC
CASRPRGGLSYGYTF
>TRBJ2-3|-|-|TRBV15
TGTGCCACCAGCAAAGGGGTCCCTAGCACAGATACGCAGTATTTT
CATSKGVPSTDTQYF
>TRBJ2-2|-|TRBD2|TRBV9
TGTGCCAGCAGCCTGACTAGCGGGAGTCCCGGGGAGCTGTTTTTT
CASSLTSGSPGELFF